These 5 T cell receptor beta chains share one sample of origin, sequenced in a study of T-cell memory formation after mild COVID-19. Via MiXCR, TCRdb re-called the 5' RACE reads, giving one row per CDR3 protein. The sample includes hundreds of thousands of distinct CDR3 sequences, about a fifth of them seen just once. The sequencing sample was made of PBMCs or a T cell subset sorted from them (not recorded which). All receptors come from an adult woman who had mild COVID-19 (a few samples of this study predate the infection). Cell type and time point are not known.

This clonotype appeared many times. The genes are TRBV30 and TRBJ2-7, with D possibly TRBD1 on 6 matching bases. The ends were cut back, 2 bases at V and 2 bases at J, with 10 bases in the middle. The CDR3 is 13 residues long. Germline V gene data show CDR1 as GTSNPN and CDR2 as SVGIG (reference sequence). CDR3 sequence: CAWSRGTPYEQYF. CDR3 nucleotide sequence: TGTGCCTGGAGTCGAGGGACACCCTACGAGCAGTACTTC.

V usage is TRBV20-1 and J usage is TRBJ1-1; D unclear. V lost 2 bases to trimming and J lost 3 bases, with 13 bases between them. The length of the CDR3 is 14 residues. CDR1 is DFQATT, CDR2 SNEGSKA, per germline (reference sequence). CDR3 loop: CSARQHGRYTEAFF. CDR3 DNA: TGCAGTGCTAGACAGCACGGACGGTACACTGAAGCTTTCTTT.

This clonotype has more than one count but fewer than ten. This chain joins TRBV7-2 and TRBJ2-4; 7 bases agree with TRBD2. The CDR3 consists of 16 residues. In germline, CDR1 is SGHTA, CDR2 FQGNSA. V trimming: 4 bases; J trimming: 3 bases; junction bases outside the gene matches: 9. The DNA for the CDR3 is TGTGCCAGCAGCTCGGGGGGAAGGGCCGGCAAAAACATTCAGTACTTC. Translation gives CASSSGGRAGKNIQYF.

The chain combines TRBV30 with TRBJ2-5; D may match TRBD1 or TRBD2 (5 bases each). The CDR3 totals 14 residues. V lost 0 bases, J lost 4 bases, and 12 bases lay in between. Germline assignment: CDR1 GTSNPN and CDR2 SVGIG (reference sequence). CDR3 amino acids: CAWSVKPGPETQYF. For the CDR3, the DNA is TGTGCCTGGAGTGTCAAACCGGGACCAGAGACCCAGTACTTC. Full variable domain (rest looked up from reference TRBV30 and TRBJ2-5): SQTIHQWPATLVQPVGSPLSLECTVEGTSNPNLYWYRQAAGRGLQLLFYSVGIGQISSEVPQNLSASRPQDRQFILSSKKLLLSDSGFYLCAWSVKPGPETQYFGPGTRLLVL.

This clonotype was counted only a few times. The V call is TRBV5-8, the J call TRBJ1-2; TRBD1 aligns across 9 bases. In germline, CDR1 is SGHTS, CDR2 YDEGEE. This CDR3 contains 16 residues. V trimming: 4 bases; J trimming: 5 bases; junction bases outside the gene matches: 12. In DNA form, the CDR3 reads TGTGCCAGCAGCCGGTCGGGACAGGGTCCGATATATGGCTACACCTTC. As protein: CASSRSGQGPIYGYTF.